This TCR beta chain was profiled in a study of OX40 agonist ivuxolimab in advanced cancers. At the level of the study: The patients' treatment was ivuxolimab, an agonistic anti-OX40 (CD134) antibody.

Method: immunoSEQ multiplex PCR; TCRdb's copy keeps in-frame clones and lacks some. The repertoire includes about 62,000 clones, under 95% of them detected once, and 10% to 15% sits in the top ten. The germline V gene has CDR1 MDHEN and CDR2 SYDVKM. V shed 5 bases and J shed 5 bases, with 7 bases lying between them. There are 12 residues in the CDR3. This sequence was found in an adult with an advanced solid tumor such as melanoma, head and neck, liver or kidney cancer. The chain carries TRBV28 and TRBJ2-1; weak D call: TRBD1 (5 bases). The source material was CD4+ or CD8+ T cells sorted from blood, sampled in a trial of the OX40 agonist ivuxolimab. CDR3 region: CASSKDNNEQFF. The CDR3 coding sequence is TGTGCCAGCAGTAAGGACAACAATGAGCAGTTCTTC. The whole variable domain, remainder taken from reference TRBV28 and TRBJ2-1, is DVKVTQSSRYLVKRTGEKVFLECVQDMDHENMFWYRQDPGLGLRLIYFSYDVKMKEKGDIPEGYSVSREKKERFSLILESASTNQTSMYLCASSKDNNEQFFGPGTRLTVL.